The entry below gives a single T cell receptor (beta chain) sequence along with its context. The same CDR3 is also encoded by other DNA sequences in this sample. With V trimmed by 0 bases and J by 8 bases, 0 bases remained unmatched. The CDR3 has 13 residues. Germline V gives CDR1 MNHEY, CDR2 SVGAGI. This record comes from a study of blood T cell repertoires in COVID-19. TCRdb's table, derived via immunoSEQ multiplex PCR, lists solely in-frame clones and lacks some. The sample yields hundreds of thousands of clones, more than 80% seen once. The source of this sequence is an elderly woman with acute or convalescent COVID-19. V gene TRBV6-5 combines with J gene TRBJ1-2; 10 bases align to TRBD1. Sequenced: peripheral blood. The CDR3 is CASSYSGQGGYTF. As DNA, the CDR3 is TGTGCCAGCAGTTACTCGGGACAGGGGGGCTACACCTTC.